This T cell receptor (beta chain) was observed in a study of T cells in women clearing cervical HPV infection (dated by TCRdb to 2017 to 2018). Regarding the research as a whole: The cases were 25 to 30 women with histologically confirmed HPV16-related CIN3 or worse, and 2 of those women had invasive cancers. As quality controls, five blinded duplicates were added to each group, bringing the total to about 60 samples made up of roughly 50 participants and 10 or so replicates. The 20 to 25 controls were women who cleared a single incident HPV16 infection within 12 months without developing precancer or cancer. Blood from cases was drawn at the visit where the lesion was first identified, while blood from controls was drawn once the infection was no longer detected. HLA typing was available for only a few women, so HLA type could not be excluded as a confounder. A median age of almost 35 years was observed in cases versus 37 to 40 in controls, and no significant differences in baseline characteristics were found. This exploratory proof-of-principle case-control study, nested within the Guanacaste HPV Natural History Study in Costa Rica, compared TCR repertoires among women with different cervical HPV16 outcomes. In the parent cohort, 10,000 to 11,000 women aged 18 or older were enrolled in Guanacaste, Costa Rica, during 1993 to 1994 and then followed for approximately seven years. Among cases, blood sampling came a median of roughly 140 days after lesion detection, with an interquartile range of roughly 90 to 230 days. Cases were matched to controls by age within five years and by the year the sample was collected.

A distance of 14 bases separates the germline ends of V and J, which lose 6 bases and 3 bases respectively. The CDR3 spans 15 residues, from the cysteine through the phenylalanine. The CDR3 was read in part: 36 bases, with the frame set at base 1. CDR1 MRHNA and CDR2 SNTAGT were looked up in the germline V gene. With regard to this clone: Its antigen has not been determined. The CDR3 goes on 3 residues after the read ends, and that part is filled in from the germline J gene.

The immunoSEQ assay used multiplex PCR to amplify TCR beta CDR3 regions from an average of roughly 1,200 ng of genomic DNA per sample. The assay corrected primer bias using a complete synthetic TCR repertoire to establish an amplification baseline. The amplicons were sequenced using the Illumina platform. The authors processed their data as follows. Sequences were error-corrected by clustering with frequency ratios and a modified nearest-neighbor algorithm, then analyzed in the immunoSEQ Analyzer with IMGT gene definitions. TCR richness and evenness were averaged over 20 rarefaction repeats at each rarefaction depth, excluding samples with fewer sequences than the depth. V, D and J gene relative abundances were compared between groups with Wilcoxon rank sum tests, applying FDR correction. Blinded duplicates gave an intraclass correlation of 95% to 97% for TCR richness and an average of roughly 76% across over 65 gene segments. In TCRdb, the immuneACCESS table is reduced to in-frame sequences with V and J assigned. These tables do not hold every clone; where another copy was compared, an unresolved V gene accounts for under half, and the others remain unexplained. Clone size and the V and J calls come from that table; the DNA yielded D and trimming. This specimen's table enumerates about 15,000 clones. In total, the top ten clones hold 6.5% to 8% of the sample.

Here is what the overall study found, with its caveats: Whether associations preceded infection or resulted from infection could not be shown with the cross-sectional design, and effector/memory subsets and HPV-specific T cells were not isolated. Because the number of T cells in each sample was unknown, differences in richness could reflect differing T-cell content rather than repertoire biology. Across sequencing depths, CIN3+ cases showed significantly higher TCR repertoire richness than controls, but evenness did not differ between the groups. TRBV6-7 relative abundance was lower in cases than in controls (around 0.11% versus 0.16%; Bonferroni P = 0.0008). Random forest classifiers that combined richness and V gene abundances separated cases from controls with an estimated AUC of under 0.85.

Every participant had a single incident cervical HPV16 infection, and women with prevalent HPV16 infections were excluded. Cervical HPV DNA was detected by MY09/MY11 PCR and genotyped by dot-blot hybridization. About 14 mL of heparinized blood were centrifuged, and the buffy coat was aliquoted, frozen at -30°C, then stored at -80°C. Genomic DNA was extracted from buffy coat specimens using QIAGEN kits. This sequence was found in a woman aged 18 to 75 with a cervical HPV16 infection that either progressed to CIN3+ or cleared (not recorded which). The rearrangement joined TRBV6-4 to TRBJ2-2; the D gene could be either TRBD1 or TRBD2, each agreeing at 5 bases. The material sequenced was blood buffy coat. The CDR3 amino acid sequence is: CASSRESAHTGELFF. Partial CDR3 DNA: TGTGCCAGCAGCAGGGAGTCGGCCCACACCGGGGAG.